These T cell receptor beta chains were read from a single sample in a study of T cell changes during pregnancy in multiple sclerosis. The assay was immunoSEQ multiplex PCR, and TCRdb's table has in-frame clones only and misses some. Here the sample spans tens of thousands of clones, just over 90% being singletons. The source material was peripheral blood, sampled before pregnancy. The receptors were sampled from a female donor with multiple sclerosis, enrolled in a pregnancy study. Both conserved end residues are part of each CDR3. D genes are given only for firm matches. For some rows the clone size is stated as once, few or many, or as a class when expanded; others skip it.

D: .; J: TRBJ2-3; size: .; V: TRBV11-2; DNA: TGTGCCAGCAGCCGGACTAGCACAGATACGCAGTATTTT; CDR3: CASSRTSTDTQYF
D: .; J: TRBJ2-2; size: .; V: TRBV11-3; DNA: TGTGCCAGCAGTCCGATCAGGGGCGCGAACACCGGGGAGCTGTTTTTT; CDR3: CASSPIRGANTGELFF
D: .; J: TRBJ2-5; size: .; V: TRBV5-1; DNA: TGCGCCAGCAGCTTGGACGGACGGGGGACTTCTGGGGAGACCCAGTACTTC; CDR3: CASSLDGRGTSGETQYF
D: TRBD2; J: TRBJ2-1; size: .; V: TRBV5-1; DNA: TGCGCCAGCAGCTTGGAGCGGGGGGACTACAATGAGCAGTTCTTC; CDR3: CASSLERGDYNEQFF
D: .; J: TRBJ2-1; size: .; V: TRBV5-1; DNA: TGCGCCAGCAGCTTGGCAGCCGGGACTCGCAATGAGCAGTTCTTC; CDR3: CASSLAAGTRNEQFF
D: .; J: TRBJ1-4; size: .; V: TRBV5-1; DNA: TGCGCCAGCAGCTTGGTGGGCAGGGCGCTAAGTAATGAAAAACTGTTTTTT; CDR3: CASSLVGRALSNEKLFF
D: TRBD2; J: TRBJ2-2; size: .; V: TRBV5-1; DNA: TGCGCCAGCAGTCCGCGGCTAGCGGCAAACACCGGGGAGCTGTTTTTT; CDR3: CASSPRLAANTGELFF
D: .; J: TRBJ2-4; size: .; V: TRBV18; DNA: TGTGCCAGCTCACCACGGAGCAGTTACGAAAACATTCAGTACTTC; CDR3: CASSPRSSYENIQYF
D: TRBD2; J: TRBJ2-1; size: .; V: TRBV28; DNA: TGTGCCAGCAGTTCGCTAGCGGGAGGCGAATACAATGAGCAGTTCTTC; CDR3: CASSSLAGGEYNEQFF
D: TRBD2; J: TRBJ2-2; size: .; V: TRBV5-6; DNA: TGTGCCAGCAGGGCGAGCGGGACCACCGGGGAGCTGTTTTTT; CDR3: CASRASGTTGELFF
D: .; J: TRBJ2-1; size: .; V: TRBV5-1; DNA: TGCGCCAGCAGTCTAACCCGAAGCTCCTACAATGAGCAGTTCTTC; CDR3: CASSLTRSSYNEQFF
D: TRBD2; J: TRBJ2-3; size: .; V: TRBV15; DNA: TGTGCCACCGTGCCCGTAGCGGGAGGAGCAGATACGCAGTATTTT; CDR3: CATVPVAGGADTQYF
D: .; J: TRBJ1-1; size: .; V: TRBV6-5; DNA: TGTGCCAGCAGTTCGGGGAGGCCGGGGGGTCGGGCTTTCTTT; CDR3: CASSSGRPGGRAFF
D: TRBD2; J: TRBJ2-7; size: .; V: TRBV27; DNA: TGTGCCAGCAGTTTTGGGACTAGGTACGAGCAGTACTTC; CDR3: CASSFGTRYEQYF
D: .; J: TRBJ2-1; size: .; V: TRBV28; DNA: TGTGCCATCCAACGGAGGGACGCCCCCTACAATGAGCAGTTCTTC; CDR3: CAIQRRDAPYNEQFF
D: .; J: TRBJ2-1; size: .; V: TRBV9; DNA: TGTGCCAGCAGCGCTAGAGGAGGGGGAGGGAGTGAGCAGTTCTTC; CDR3: CASSARGGGGSEQFF
D: .; J: TRBJ1-1; size: .; V: TRBV5-6; DNA: TGTGCCAGCAATCGTCGGGATTGGAACACTGAAGCTTTCTTT; CDR3: CASNRRDWNTEAFF
D: TRBD1; J: TRBJ2-7; size: .; V: TRBV30; DNA: TGTGCCTGGAGCCGGGACAGGGTGGGGGGTAGCTCCTACGAGCAGTACTTC; CDR3: CAWSRDRVGGSSYEQYF
D: TRBD2; J: TRBJ2-1; size: .; V: TRBV9; DNA: TGTGCCAGCAGCGTAACTAGCGGGGCAGACAATGAGCAGTTCTTC; CDR3: CASSVTSGADNEQFF
D: .; J: TRBJ2-1; size: .; V: TRBV30; DNA: TGTGCCTGGGAGGCATTTGACTCCTACAATGAGCAGTTCTTC; CDR3: CAWEAFDSYNEQFF
D: TRBD1; J: TRBJ1-4; size: .; V: TRBV5-4; DNA: TGTGCCAGCAGCTTAACAGGGGGAACTAATGAAAAACTGTTTTTT; CDR3: CASSLTGGTNEKLFF
D: .; J: TRBJ1-2; size: .; V: TRBV5-4; DNA: TGTGCCAGCAGCTTTCGGGGCCAGACAGGCCCGGATGGCTACACCTTC; CDR3: CASSFRGQTGPDGYTF
D: .; J: TRBJ2-1; size: .; V: TRBV5-1; DNA: TGCGCCAGCAGCAGGGGGGGAAGTAGCGGGCTGGACAATGAGCAGTTCTTC; CDR3: CASSRGGSSGLDNEQFF
D: TRBD1; J: TRBJ2-7; size: .; V: TRBV5-1; DNA: TGCGCCAGCAGCCAAAAAAACCGGGACAGTCCCTACGAGCAGTACTTC; CDR3: CASSQKNRDSPYEQYF
D: .; J: TRBJ2-7; size: .; V: TRBV2; DNA: TGTGCCAGCCTGGCGGACAGCGATTACGAGCAGTACTTC; CDR3: CASLADSDYEQYF
D: .; J: TRBJ1-1; size: .; V: TRBV19; DNA: TGTGCCACTAAACAGGGGAACACTGAAGCTTTCTTT; CDR3: CATKQGNTEAFF
D: TRBD1; J: TRBJ2-3; size: .; V: TRBV19; DNA: TGTGCCAGTACCCCGACAGGGGGCGGAGATACGCAGTATTTT; CDR3: CASTPTGGGDTQYF
D: TRBD1; J: TRBJ2-7; size: once; V: TRBV19; DNA: TGTGCCAGTAGTGACAGGGGGTCCCCCCACGAGCAGTACTTC; CDR3: CASSDRGSPHEQYF
D: .; J: TRBJ2-1; size: .; V: TRBV2; DNA: TGTGCCAGCGGAGGGGGGAGGGCCAGCTATGAGCAGTTCTTC; CDR3: CASGGGRASYEQFF
D: TRBD1; J: TRBJ1-1; size: few; V: TRBV5-6; DNA: TGTGCCAGCAGCTACAGGACAGGGTCCCCTGAAGCTTTCTTT; CDR3: CASSYRTGSPEAFF
D: .; J: TRBJ2-7; size: once; V: TRBV6-6; DNA: TGTGCCAGCAGTTATGCGTCCGAGCAGTACTTC; CDR3: CASSYASEQYF
D: .; J: TRBJ2-7; size: .; V: TRBV4-3; DNA: TGCGCCAGCAGCCAGGGGTGGGGGGACCACTACGAGCAGTACTTC; CDR3: CASSQGWGDHYEQYF
D: .; J: TRBJ2-5; size: .; V: TRBV19; DNA: TGTGCCAGTAGCCAGCCGGGTCAGGGAAGGGGGGAGACCCAGTACTTC; CDR3: CASSQPGQGRGETQYF
D: .; J: TRBJ1-1; size: .; V: TRBV28; DNA: TGTGCCAGCAGTCCCCCCCGCGGCCCGAACACTGAAGCTTTCTTT; CDR3: CASSPPRGPNTEAFF
D: .; J: TRBJ1-2; size: .; V: TRBV6-1; DNA: TGTGCCAGCAGTGAAGGCCAGGGAAATGGCTACACCTTC; CDR3: CASSEGQGNGYTF
D: .; J: TRBJ2-5; size: .; V: TRBV6-6; DNA: TGTGCCAGCAGTCGAGGGGGTCAAGAGACCCAGTACTTC; CDR3: CASSRGGQETQYF
D: .; J: TRBJ2-5; size: .; V: TRBV5-6; DNA: TGTGCCAGCAGCGACAAACAGCGGACCCTCCAAGAGACCCAGTACTTC; CDR3: CASSDKQRTLQETQYF
D: .; J: TRBJ2-1; size: .; V: TRBV29-1; DNA: TGCAGCGTTCACTATCGGTCCTCCTACAATGAGCAGTTCTTC; CDR3: CSVHYRSSYNEQFF
D: .; J: TRBJ2-7; size: .; V: TRBV2; DNA: TGTGCCAGCAGGCTAGGGGTAGGCGAGCAGTACTTC; CDR3: CASRLGVGEQYF
D: TRBD2; J: TRBJ2-7; size: .; V: TRBV2; DNA: TGTGCCAGCAGCGGGGCTAGCGGTAGCTCCTACGAGCAGTACTTC; CDR3: CASSGASGSSYEQYF
D: .; J: TRBJ1-2; size: .; V: TRBV29-1; DNA: TGCAGCGGGGAAACAGGGAACTATGGCTACACCTTC; CDR3: CSGETGNYGYTF
D: TRBD1; J: TRBJ2-2; size: .; V: TRBV28; DNA: TGTGCCAGCAGTTTAGTCCACAGGGGCGTCACCGGGGAGCTGTTTTTT; CDR3: CASSLVHRGVTGELFF
D: .; J: TRBJ1-1; size: .; V: TRBV4-1; DNA: TGCGCCAGCAGCCCACAGCCCCTGAACACTGAAGCTTTCTTT; CDR3: CASSPQPLNTEAFF
D: TRBD1; J: TRBJ1-1; size: .; V: TRBV18; DNA: TGTGCCAGCTCACCACTGACAGGGTACACTGAAGCTTTCTTT; CDR3: CASSPLTGYTEAFF
D: .; J: TRBJ1-2; size: .; V: TRBV29-1; DNA: TGCAGCGTTGAAGAGGTGGGCCGACCGCTTCCTGCCTTC; CDR3: CSVEEVGRPLPAF
D: TRBD2; J: TRBJ2-7; size: .; V: TRBV2; DNA: TGTGCCAGCAGTGGCGGGAGAAACGAGCAGTACTTC; CDR3: CASSGGRNEQYF
D: .; J: TRBJ2-5; size: .; V: TRBV21-1; DNA: TGTGCCAGCAGCAAACTACTAGGGCAGACCCAGTACTTC; CDR3: CASSKLLGQTQYF
D: .; J: TRBJ1-5; size: .; V: TRBV7-8; DNA: TGTGCCAGCAGCTTACAGGATAGCAATCAGCCCCAGCATTTT; CDR3: CASSLQDSNQPQHF
D: TRBD1; J: TRBJ2-2; size: .; V: TRBV28; DNA: TGTGCCAGCAGGGTGACAGGGGCGAACACCGGGGAGCTGTTTTTT; CDR3: CASRVTGANTGELFF
D: TRBD1; J: TRBJ2-7; size: .; V: TRBV4-2; DNA: TGTGCCAGCAGCCAAGAGACAGGGGAGCCCTACGAGCAGTACTTC; CDR3: CASSQETGEPYEQYF
D: TRBD1; J: TRBJ2-5; size: .; V: TRBV7-9; DNA: TGTGCCAGCAGCATAGACAGGGTTCAAGAGACCCAGTACTTC; CDR3: CASSIDRVQETQYF
D: TRBD2; J: TRBJ2-7; size: .; V: TRBV11-2; DNA: TGTGCCAGCAGCACGGGGGGGAACGAGCAGTACTTC; CDR3: CASSTGGNEQYF
D: .; J: TRBJ2-7; size: .; V: TRBV11-2; DNA: TGTGCCAGCAGCTTGACGGGAAGTGGGCGCTACGAGCAGTACTTC; CDR3: CASSLTGSGRYEQYF
D: .; J: TRBJ2-7; size: .; V: TRBV23-1; DNA: TGCGCCAGCAGTCAATCTTTACAGGAGGGTGACGAGCAGTACTTC; CDR3: CASSQSLQEGDEQYF
D: .; J: TRBJ1-2; size: .; V: TRBV14; DNA: TGTGCCAGCAGTCCTTTCTCGGCGGGAGGCTACACCTTC; CDR3: CASSPFSAGGYTF
D: TRBD1; J: TRBJ2-7; size: .; V: TRBV25-1; DNA: TGTGCCAGCAGTCCCGGGACAGGCCTGCTCGAGCAGTACTTC; CDR3: CASSPGTGLLEQYF
D: TRBD2; J: TRBJ2-3; size: .; V: TRBV6-4; DNA: TGTGCCACCAGACTAGCGGGAGCTAGCACAGATACGCAGTATTTT; CDR3: CATRLAGASTDTQYF
D: .; J: TRBJ1-1; size: .; V: TRBV5-1; DNA: TGCGCCAGCAGCTTGGGTACAGTAATGAACACTGAAGCTTTCTTT; CDR3: CASSLGTVMNTEAFF
D: TRBD2; J: TRBJ2-1; size: .; V: TRBV5-8; DNA: TGTGCCAGCAGCCTGACTAGCGGAGTCTACAATGAGCAGTTCTTC; CDR3: CASSLTSGVYNEQFF
D: TRBD2; J: TRBJ2-5; size: .; V: TRBV2; DNA: TGTGCCAGCAATCAGGTGGGGGGGGAGACCCAGTACTTC; CDR3: CASNQVGGETQYF